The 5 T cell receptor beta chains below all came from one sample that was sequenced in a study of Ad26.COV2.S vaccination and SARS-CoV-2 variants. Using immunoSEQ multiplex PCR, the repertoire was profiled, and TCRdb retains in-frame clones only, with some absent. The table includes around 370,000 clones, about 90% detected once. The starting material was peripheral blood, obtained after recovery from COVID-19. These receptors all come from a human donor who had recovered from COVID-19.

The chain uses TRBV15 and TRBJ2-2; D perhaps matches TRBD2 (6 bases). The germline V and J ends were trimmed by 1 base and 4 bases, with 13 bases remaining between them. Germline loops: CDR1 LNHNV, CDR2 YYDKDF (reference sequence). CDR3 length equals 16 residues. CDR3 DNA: TGTGCCACCAGCAGAGGGCGGGGCGCAGCCACCGGGGAGCTGTTTTTT. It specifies CATSRGRGAATGELFF. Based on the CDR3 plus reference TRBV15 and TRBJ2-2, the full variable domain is DAMVIQNPRYQVTQFGKPVTLSCSQTLNHNVMYWYQQKSSQAPKLLFHYYDKDFNNEADTPDNFQSRRPNTSFCFLDIRSPGLGDTAMYLCATSRGRGAATGELFFGEGSRLTVL.

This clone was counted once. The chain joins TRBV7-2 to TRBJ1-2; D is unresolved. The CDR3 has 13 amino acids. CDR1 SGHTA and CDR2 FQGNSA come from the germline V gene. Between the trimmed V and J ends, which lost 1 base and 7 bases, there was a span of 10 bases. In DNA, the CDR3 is TGTGCCAGCAGCTTAGGAGCGGTCGTTGGCTACACCTTC. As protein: CASSLGAVVGYTF.

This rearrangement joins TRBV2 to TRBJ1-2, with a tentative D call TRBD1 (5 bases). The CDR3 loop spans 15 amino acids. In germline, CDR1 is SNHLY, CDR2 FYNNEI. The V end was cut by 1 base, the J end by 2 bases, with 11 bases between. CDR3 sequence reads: CASSEESGGNYGYTF. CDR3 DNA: TGTGCCAGCAGTGAAGAAAGTGGGGGAAACTATGGCTACACCTTC.

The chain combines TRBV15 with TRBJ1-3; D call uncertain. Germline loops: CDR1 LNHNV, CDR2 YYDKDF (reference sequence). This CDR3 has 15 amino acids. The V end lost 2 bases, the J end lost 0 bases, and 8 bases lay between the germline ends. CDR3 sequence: CATSRSHSSGNTIYF. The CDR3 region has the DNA TGTGCCACCAGCAGATCACACAGCTCTGGAAACACCATATATTTT.

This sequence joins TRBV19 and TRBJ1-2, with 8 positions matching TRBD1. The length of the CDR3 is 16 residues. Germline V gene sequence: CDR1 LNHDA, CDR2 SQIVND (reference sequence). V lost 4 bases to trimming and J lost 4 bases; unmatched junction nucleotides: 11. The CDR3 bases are TGTGCCAGTAGTACCCTTTGGGGACAGGACCCCTATGGCTACACCTTC. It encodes CASSTLWGQDPYGYTF.